Listed here are 24 T cell receptor beta chains from one sample, sequenced in a study of T cell changes during pregnancy in multiple sclerosis. Assay used: immunoSEQ multiplex PCR; TCRdb lists only in-frame clones, some missing. The data hold more than 55,000 clones, with about 90% observed a single time. The sample in question was peripheral blood, obtained in the first trimester of pregnancy. These receptors originate from a female donor in good health, enrolled as a control in a pregnancy study.

The chain combines TRBV28 with TRBJ2-2; 11 bases line up with TRBD2. CDR3 length: 15 residues. Trimming removed 6 bases from V and 4 bases from J; junction bases left unmatched: 4. Germline CDR1 MDHEN, CDR2 SYDVKM. CDR3 protein: CASRLGTSGTGELFF. The DNA of the CDR3 is TGTGCCAGCAGACTCGGGACTAGCGGCACCGGGGAGCTGTTTTTT.

The table lists this clone with a few counts. V usage is TRBV2 and J usage is TRBJ1-4; 9 positions agree with TRBD1. CDR1 and CDR2 from the germline V gene are SNHLY and FYNNEI. Germline trimming cut 6 bases from V and 8 bases from J; bases unmatched to any gene: 4. This CDR3 region has 13 residues. CDR3 amino acids: CASRGQGREKLFF. In nucleotides, the CDR3 is TGTGCCAGCAGAGGACAGGGGAGAGAAAAACTGTTTTTT. Based on the CDR3 plus reference TRBV2 and TRBJ1-4, the full variable domain is EPEVTQTPSHQVTQMGQEVILRCVPISNHLYFYWYRQILGQKVEFLVSFYNNEISEKSEIFDDQFSVERPDGSNFTLKIRSTKLEDSAMYFCASRGQGREKLFFGSGTQLSVL.

V gene TRBV19 combines with J gene TRBJ2-3; D uncertain. V shed 3 bases and J shed 1 base, with 11 bases lying between them. There are 15 residues in the CDR3. Germline V gene sequence: CDR1 LNHDA, CDR2 SQIVND (reference sequence). Here the CDR3 reads CASSMAGSRTDTQYF. As DNA, the CDR3 is TGTGCCAGTAGTATGGCAGGTTCTCGCACAGATACGCAGTATTTT.

V gene TRBV7-2 combines with J gene TRBJ2-3, with 10 bases lining up with TRBD2. The V segment lost 2 bases and the J segment 4 bases; nucleotides outside the gene matches: 9. The germline CDR1 and CDR2 sequences are SGHTA and FQGNSA. The CDR3 is 17 residues long. This CDR3 reads CASSLLASGSPADTQYF. The CDR3 DNA sequence: TGTGCCAGCAGCTTACTTGCTAGCGGGAGCCCCGCAGATACGCAGTATTTT.

The chain is built from TRBV19 and TRBJ2-4, with D tentatively TRBD2 (5 bases). This CDR3 has 13 amino acids. Germline assignment: CDR1 LNHDA and CDR2 SQIVND (reference sequence). V was trimmed by 8 bases and J by 9 bases, leaving 17 bases between them. As DNA, the CDR3 is TGTGCCAGTGCAAAGGATCCCGAGGGCATTCAGTACTTC. This gives the protein CASAKDPEGIQYF.

The chain links TRBV13 to TRBJ2-1; 8 nucleotides line up with TRBD2. Germline V gives CDR1 PRHDT, CDR2 FYEKMQ (reference sequence). The V gene end was trimmed by 5 bases and the J gene end by 4 bases; junction bases not matched to a gene: 22. CDR3 length equals 20 residues. CDR3 sequence (DNA): TGTGCCAGCAGCCCCCGAGCGGGAGCTCCACTACATGGGGTTTACAATGAGCAGTTCTTC. Its translation is CASSPRAGAPLHGVYNEQFF.

This chain joins TRBV29-1 and TRBJ2-5; 9 bases align to TRBD2. CDR3 length: 16 amino acids. The V gene end was trimmed by 0 bases and the J gene end by 4 bases; junction bases not matched to a gene: 9. CDR1 is SQVTM and CDR2 is ANQGSEA in the germline V gene. The CDR3 sequence: CSVEDRGSGSRETQYF. The CDR3, as DNA: TGCAGCGTTGAAGATCGAGGTAGCGGGAGTAGAGAGACCCAGTACTTC.

The V gene is TRBV7-9, the J gene TRBJ2-2; D gene ambiguous. This CDR3 contains 13 residues. The V and J ends lost 6 bases and 3 bases respectively, with 8 bases between them. Germline loops: CDR1 SEHNR, CDR2 FQNEAQ (reference sequence). CDR3 loop: CASRGGYTGELFF. Here the CDR3 DNA reads TGTGCCAGCAGAGGCGGTTACACCGGGGAGCTGTTTTTT.

As regards this clone: The junction differs from germline at one of its ends, possibly a read error. V usage is TRBV11-2 and J usage is TRBJ2-7; no clear D. The CDR3 runs 14 residues. Germline CDR1 reads SGHAT; CDR2 reads FQNNGV. The CDR3 loop is CASSLGPYSHEQYF. CDR3 bases: TGTGCCAGCAGCTTAGGTCCCTACTCCCACGAGCAGTACTTC.

The chain combines TRBV27 with TRBJ1-5; 8 bases fit TRBD1. The CDR3 is 14 residues long. V shed 8 bases, J shed 6 bases, and the junction held 9 bases outside the gene matches. Looked up from germline, CDR1 is MNHEY and CDR2 is SMNVEV (reference sequence). CDR3 in amino acids: CASGSRGRGQPQHF. The CDR3 region has the DNA TGTGCCAGCGGCTCCAGGGGGCGCGGTCAGCCCCAGCATTTT.

This chain links TRBV4-1 with TRBJ1-5; 8 nucleotides match TRBD1. CDR1 is MGHRA, CDR2 YSYEKL, per germline. The CDR3 is made up of 17 amino acids. V lost 6 bases and J lost 1; bases outside the gene matches: 11. The CDR3 DNA reads TGCGCCAGCAGTAACGAAGACAGGGGTTACAGCAATCAGCCCCAGCATTTT. It yields the protein CASSNEDRGYSNQPQHF.

The V call is TRBV27, the J call TRBJ2-7; 9 bases are shared with TRBD1. This CDR3 region has 13 residues. J was trimmed by 4 bases and V by 6 bases; bases with no gene match: 4. Germline values: CDR1 MNHEY, CDR2 SMNVEV (reference sequence). The CDR3: CASSNRGLYEQYF. CDR3 bases: TGTGCCAGCAGCAACAGGGGGCTGTACGAGCAGTACTTC.

V and J are TRBV5-8 and TRBJ1-5; TRBD1 matches 9 bases. Germline V CDR1 and CDR2: SGHTS, YDEGEE. The CDR3 is 15 amino acids. V lost 1 base to trimming and J lost 6 bases; unmatched junction nucleotides: 5. The CDR3 nucleotides are TGTGCCAGCAGCTTGCCGGGACAGGGCGGTCAGCCCCAGCATTTT. Translation: CASSLPGQGGQPQHF.

The V call is TRBV28, the J call TRBJ1-5; D is uncertain. Germline CDR1 and CDR2: MDHEN and SYDVKM. Trimming left V 2 bases short and J 6 bases short, with 14 bases between. There are 15 residues in the CDR3. This CDR3 reads CASSLGPGLGQPQHF. The CDR3 bases are TGTGCCAGCAGTTTAGGGCCGGGGTTAGGTCAGCCCCAGCATTTT.

This chain joins TRBV4-2 and TRBJ2-7; 8 bases line up with TRBD1. CDR3 size: 15 residues. J was trimmed by 2 bases and V by 4 bases; bases with no gene match: 7. Germline assignment: CDR1 LGHNA and CDR2 YNFKEQ. CDR3 nucleotide sequence: TGTGCCAGCAGCCCCGGGACAGGTGGGCCCTACGAGCAGTACTTC. It specifies CASSPGTGGPYEQYF.

The J gene is TRBJ2-1, the V gene TRBV6-1; D call uncertain. The germline CDR1 and CDR2 sequences are MNHNS and SASEGT. The length of the CDR3 is 14 residues. Trimming removed 7 bases from V and 0 bases from J, with 10 bases in between. DNA of the CDR3: TGTGCCAGCAAAGCGCCTAGCTCCTACAATGAGCAGTTCTTC. Its protein is CASKAPSSYNEQFF.

This clone occurred once. V is TRBV19 and J is TRBJ1-5; 10 positions agree with TRBD1. There are 19 residues in the CDR3. From germline, CDR1 is LNHDA and CDR2 SQIVND (reference sequence). The ends lost 9 bases at V and 2 bases at J; junction bases unmatched: 19. This chain's CDR3 is CASQPIRWDRGWGNQPQHF. The CDR3 DNA is TGTGCCAGCCAACCCATAAGATGGGACAGGGGTTGGGGCAATCAGCCCCAGCATTTT.

This chain links TRBV28 with TRBJ2-1, with TRBD1 matching 11 bases. This CDR3 spans 15 amino acids. The germline gives CDR1 MDHEN, CDR2 SYDVKM. Trimming at V came to 9 bases and at J to 9 bases, leaving 13 bases not matched to a gene. CDR3 nucleotides: TGTGCCAGTCTACGCCGGGACAGGGGGTTGGTTGAGCAGTTCTTC. Translated: CASLRRDRGLVEQFF.

The V gene is TRBV5-4, the J gene TRBJ2-5, with D perhaps matching TRBD1 (5 bases). V was trimmed by 1 base and J by 2 bases, leaving 15 bases between them. The germline gives CDR1 SGHNT, CDR2 YYREEE (reference sequence). CDR3 length: 16 residues. The CDR3 bases are TGTGCCAGCAGCTTGTTTAGGGGAACCATTCAAGAGACCCAGTACTTC. It yields the protein CASSLFRGTIQETQYF. The whole variable domain, remainder taken from reference TRBV5-4 and TRBJ2-5, is ETGVTQSPTHLIKTRGQQVTLRCSSQSGHNTVSWYQQALGQGPQFIFQYYREEENGRGNFPPRFSGLQFPNYSSELNVNALELDDSALYLCASSLFRGTIQETQYFGPGTRLLVL.

V and J are TRBV2 and TRBJ1-1, with a possible D match to TRBD1 (5 bases). With 8 bases removed from V and 5 bases from J, the gap between germline ends came to 24 bases. Germline V gene lookup returns CDR1 SNHLY and CDR2 FYNNEI. The CDR3 sequence is 16 residues long. The CDR3 protein is CASSLRVVRGGTEAFF. CDR3 sequence (DNA): TGTGCCAGCTCCTTAAGGGTTGTAAGGGGAGGAACTGAAGCTTTCTTT.

The chain is built from TRBV27 and TRBJ2-7, with TRBD1 matching over 12 bases. The germline CDR1 and CDR2 sequences are MNHEY and SMNVEV (reference sequence). The CDR3 extends over 16 amino acids. After removal of 3 bases from V and 4 bases from J, the junction contained 7 bases not matched to a gene. The CDR3 loop reads CASSFTGTGGPYEQYF. In nucleotides, the CDR3 is TGTGCCAGCAGTTTTACCGGGACAGGGGGCCCGTACGAGCAGTACTTC.

The rearrangement uses TRBV29-1 and TRBJ2-1; possible D gene TRBD2, 5 bases. From germline, CDR1 is SQVTM and CDR2 ANQGSEA. The CDR3 spans 15 residues. With 7 bases removed from V and 0 bases from J, the gap between germline ends came to 16 bases. The CDR3 DNA is TGCAGCGCCCCCGGAGGAGCGAGCTCCTACAATGAGCAGTTCTTC. Amino acid sequence: CSAPGGASSYNEQFF.

The V and J genes are TRBV10-3 and TRBJ2-1; 10 bases fit TRBD2. Germline V gives CDR1 ENHRY, CDR2 SYGVKD. The V and J ends lost 2 bases and 7 bases, in that order; junction bases with no gene match: 17. The CDR3 runs 19 residues. CDR3 region: CAISEVVAGGTRVRNEQFF. In nucleotides, the CDR3 is TGTGCCATCAGTGAGGTGGTAGCGGGAGGAACAAGGGTTAGGAATGAGCAGTTCTTC.

CDR3 nucleotides: TGTGCCAGCAGCCCTCGGTGGGGGAGGGATCAGCCCCAGCATTTT. It yields the protein CASSPRWGRDQPQHF. The J gene is TRBJ1-5, the V gene TRBV11-2; a possible D gene is TRBD1 (5 bases). Germline V lookup: CDR1 SGHAT, CDR2 FQNNGV. This CDR3 contains 15 residues. V was shortened by 5 bases and J by 5 bases, with 16 bases between the two germline ends. Full variable domain (missing parts from reference TRBV11-2 and TRBJ1-5): EAGVAQSPRYKIIEKRQSVAFWCNPISGHATLYWYQQILGQGPKLLIQFQNNGVVDDSQLPKDRFSAERLKGVDSTLKIQPAKLEDSAVYLCASSPRWGRDQPQHFGDGTRLSIL.